The entry below describes one T cell receptor (beta chain). Antigen: not known. The CDR3 totals 17 residues. V shed 5 bases, J shed 2 bases, and the junction held 10 bases outside the gene matches. Unique molecular identifiers were incorporated into the prepared TCRbeta library. Using its own MiXCR run on the PCR reads, TCRdb lists one record per CDR3 protein. In the table there are about a million distinct CDR3 sequences, around 30% of which are singletons. This sample is drawn from a study of T-cell reconstitution after alpha-beta-depleted transplantation in children. Findings of the study overall: Surviving recipient T cells and thymic progenitors accounted for the high day-60 TCRbeta diversity observed in some patients. A year post-transplant, T-cell counts and diversity derived mostly from newly produced T cells. It was reported that alpha-beta T cells came from several hundred expanded graft clones (about two months after transplant).

This chain uses TRBV12-3 or TRBV12-4 with TRBJ2-3; 10 positions agree with TRBD2. The clonotype originates from a boy younger than two who had a stem cell transplant for SCID, so the T cells may come from the graft donor. The specimen comprised PBMCs, mostly from graft donor cells, sampled 360 days after TCRalphabeta/CD19-depleted stem cell transplant. Here the CDR3 DNA reads TGTGCCAGCAGTCTCCGTAGCGGGGGGCGGCCCACAGATACGCAGTATTTT. As protein: CASSLRSGGRPTDTQYF.